This T cell receptor (beta chain) came from a study of T cell repertoires in cytomegalovirus infection. Across the study: Public TCR beta signature analysis indicated the presence of both CMV infection and matching HLA type.

Trimming removed 4 bases from V and 6 bases from J; junction bases left unmatched: 6. This CDR3 has 14 residues. The germline V gene has CDR1 SGHKS and CDR2 YYEKEE (reference sequence). Overall study results and limits: HLA-C-restricted CMV-specific TCR beta clonotypes were dominant in the ex vivo response.

This clonotype came up many times. Its antigen is unidentified. TCRdb passed the reads through MiXCR, listing each CDR3 protein once. This table has fewer than 1,000,000 distinct CDR3 sequences, approximately 32% appearing once. This chain joins TRBV5-5 and TRBJ1-5; 8 nucleotides line up with TRBD1. Source: cultured CD8+ T cells from PBMCs, taken from culture after CMV antigen stimulation. The sequence came from a human donor in good health (CMV status not recorded). Some clones in this sample may be carry-over from other donors' samples. CDR3 DNA sequence: TGTGCCAGCAGCCTAGGGACAGGCCCTCAGCCCCAGCATTTT. Translated: CASSLGTGPQPQHF.